This T cell receptor (beta chain) was obtained from a study of a mutant IDH1 vaccine in newly diagnosed glioma. Study background: The start of vaccination came 4-6 weeks after radiotherapy alone, or with temozolomide cycles. Earlier therapy was either radiotherapy, temozolomide, or both, and most got both. Broader study findings: Pseudoprogression appeared independent of alterations in top peripheral clonotypes.

Repertoires were generated with immunoSEQ multiplex PCR, while TCRdb's copy carries only in-frame clones and drops some. The repertoire holds tens of thousands of clones, with 65% as singletons. The time point denotes: week 47, end of study. It was 300 ug of mutant IDH1 20-mer peptide that made up each vaccine dose, given with topical imiquimod. Patients came in for eight vaccinations, in weeks 1, 3, 5, 7, 11, 15, 19 and 23. The CDR3 length is 15 residues. Looked up from germline, CDR1 is SGHTA and CDR2 is FQGNSA. Trimming left V 5 bases short and J 2 bases short, with 16 bases between. Remarks on this clone: Its cognate antigen is unknown.

The source of this sequence is a man aged 35 to 55 with glioma. Some clones in this sample may be carry-over from other donors' samples. The sample consisted of peripheral blood mononuclear cells (PBMCs), taken from a glioma patient whose treatment included an IDH1 peptide vaccine. The genes are TRBV7-2 and TRBJ2-7, with D perhaps being TRBD1 or TRBD2 (5 bases each). The CDR3 protein is CASSARDEGPYEQYF. CDR3 nucleotide sequence: TGTGCCAGCAGCGCAAGGGACGAGGGCCCCTACGAGCAGTACTTC.